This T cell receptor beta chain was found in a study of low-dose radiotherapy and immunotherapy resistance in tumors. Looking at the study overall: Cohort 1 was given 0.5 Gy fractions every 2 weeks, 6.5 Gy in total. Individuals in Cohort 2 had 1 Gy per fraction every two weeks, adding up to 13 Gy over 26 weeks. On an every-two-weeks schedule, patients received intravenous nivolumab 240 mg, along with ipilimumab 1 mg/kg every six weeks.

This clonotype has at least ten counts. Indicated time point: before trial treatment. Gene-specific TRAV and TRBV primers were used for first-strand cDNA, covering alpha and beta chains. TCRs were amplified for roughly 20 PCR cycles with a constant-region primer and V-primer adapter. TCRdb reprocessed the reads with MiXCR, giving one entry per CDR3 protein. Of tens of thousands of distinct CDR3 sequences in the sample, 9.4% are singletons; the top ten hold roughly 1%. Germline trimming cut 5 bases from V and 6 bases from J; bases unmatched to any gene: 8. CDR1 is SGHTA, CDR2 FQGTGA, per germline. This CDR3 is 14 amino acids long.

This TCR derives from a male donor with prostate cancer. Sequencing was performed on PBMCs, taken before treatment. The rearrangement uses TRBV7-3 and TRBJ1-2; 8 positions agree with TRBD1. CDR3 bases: TGTGCCAGCAGCCTACAGGGGGACGGAGATGGCTACACCTTC. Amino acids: CASSLQGDGDGYTF. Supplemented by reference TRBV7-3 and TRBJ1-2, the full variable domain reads GAGVSQTPSNKVTEKGKYVELRCDPISGHTALYWYRQSLGQGPEFLIYFQGTGAADDSGLPNDRFFAVRPEGSVSTLKIQRTERGDSAVYLCASSLQGDGDGYTFGSGTRLTVV.